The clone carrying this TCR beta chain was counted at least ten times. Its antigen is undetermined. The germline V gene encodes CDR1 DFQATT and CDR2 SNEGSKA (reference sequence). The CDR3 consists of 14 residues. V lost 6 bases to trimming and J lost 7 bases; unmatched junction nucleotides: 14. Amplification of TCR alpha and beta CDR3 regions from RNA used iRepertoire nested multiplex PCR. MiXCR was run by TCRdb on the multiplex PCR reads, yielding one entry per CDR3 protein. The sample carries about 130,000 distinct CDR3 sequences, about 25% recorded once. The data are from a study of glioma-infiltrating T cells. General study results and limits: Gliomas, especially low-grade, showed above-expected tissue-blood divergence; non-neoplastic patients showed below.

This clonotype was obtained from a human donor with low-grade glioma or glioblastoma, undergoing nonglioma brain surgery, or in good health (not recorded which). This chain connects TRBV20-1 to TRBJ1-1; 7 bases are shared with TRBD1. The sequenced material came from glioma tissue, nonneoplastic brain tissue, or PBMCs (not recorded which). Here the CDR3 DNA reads TGCAGTGCCCCCAACAGGGGAGTGTTTGGTGAAGCTTTCTTT. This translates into CSAPNRGVFGEAFF.